This paragraph covers one T cell receptor beta chain sequence. The CDR3 runs to 15 residues. Germline loops: CDR1 SGHTA, CDR2 FQGNSA. Trimming left V 7 bases short and J 7 bases short, with 20 bases between. Combining a sample-barcoded 5' primer with a J-beta primer mix, a second PCR ran for about 6 to 12 cycles. Using its own MiXCR run on the 5' RACE reads, TCRdb lists one record per CDR3 protein. The repertoire has 1.5 million to 2 million distinct CDR3 sequences, about two fifths of them found once; the top ten carry roughly 23%. The data were obtained in a study of blood T cells in healthy people across ages.

This clonotype was sampled from a human donor in good health. V and J are TRBV7-2 and TRBJ2-1; D might be TRBD1 (5 bases). Sequences were obtained from blood. The CDR3 region has the DNA TGTGCCAGCACCCGGAATTTCCAGGGTGGGAATGAGCAGTTCTTC. Translation gives CASTRNFQGGNEQFF.